This TCR beta chain was captured by sequencing in a study of shared clonotypes between healthy human individuals. Study conclusions and caveats: Read depth was anticipated to influence clonotype sharing among donors.

Sequencing used immunoSEQ multiplex PCR; TCRdb keeps in-frame clones, though not all of them. This sample yields about 2.4 million clones, of which over 85% are seen a single time; 0.36% belongs to the top ten. V trimming: 4 bases; J trimming: 2 bases; junction bases outside the gene matches: 14. The germline CDR1 and CDR2 sequences are SGHNT and YYREEE (reference sequence). CDR3 length equals 18 residues. A word on this clone: Its cognate antigen is unknown.

The sequencing input was naive CD4+ T cells from PBMCs. This sample's subset: CD45RA+ positively selected. This chain joins TRBV5-4 and TRBJ1-4; 7 bases align to TRBD1. The sequence came from a man in his late teens or twenties in good health. Some clones in this sample may be carry-over from other donors' samples. The chain's CDR3 is CASSVRQGGAGTNEKLFF. The CDR3 DNA follows: TGTGCCAGCAGCGTCCGACAGGGAGGTGCGGGTACTAATGAAAAACTGTTTTTT. Full variable domain (outside the CDR3, taken from reference TRBV5-4 and TRBJ1-4): ETGVTQSPTHLIKTRGQQVTLRCSSQSGHNTVSWYQQALGQGPQFIFQYYREEENGRGNFPPRFSGLQFPNYSSELNVNALELDDSALYLCASSVRQGGAGTNEKLFFGSGTQLSVL.